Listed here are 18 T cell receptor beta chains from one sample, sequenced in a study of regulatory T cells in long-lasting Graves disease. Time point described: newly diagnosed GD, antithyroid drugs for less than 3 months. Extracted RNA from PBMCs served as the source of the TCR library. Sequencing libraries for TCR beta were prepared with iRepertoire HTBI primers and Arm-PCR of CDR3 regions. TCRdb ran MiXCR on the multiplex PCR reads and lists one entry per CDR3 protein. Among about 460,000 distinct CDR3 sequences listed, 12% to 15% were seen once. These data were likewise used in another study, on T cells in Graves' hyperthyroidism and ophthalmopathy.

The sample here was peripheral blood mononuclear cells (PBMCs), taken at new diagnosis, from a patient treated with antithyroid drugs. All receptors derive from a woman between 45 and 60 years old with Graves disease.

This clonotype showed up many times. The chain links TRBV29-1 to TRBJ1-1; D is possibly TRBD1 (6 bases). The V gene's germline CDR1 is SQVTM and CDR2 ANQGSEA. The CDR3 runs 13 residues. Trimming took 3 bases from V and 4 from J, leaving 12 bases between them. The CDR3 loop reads CSVDTGLSTEAFF. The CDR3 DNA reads TGCAGCGTTGACACAGGGCTCAGCACTGAAGCTTTCTTT.

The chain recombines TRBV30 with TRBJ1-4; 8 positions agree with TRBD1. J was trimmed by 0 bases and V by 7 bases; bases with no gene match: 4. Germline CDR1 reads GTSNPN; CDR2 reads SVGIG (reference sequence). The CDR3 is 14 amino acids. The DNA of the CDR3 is TGTGCCTTGGACAGGGATTCAACTAATGAAAAACTGTTTTTT. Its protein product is CALDRDSTNEKLFF.

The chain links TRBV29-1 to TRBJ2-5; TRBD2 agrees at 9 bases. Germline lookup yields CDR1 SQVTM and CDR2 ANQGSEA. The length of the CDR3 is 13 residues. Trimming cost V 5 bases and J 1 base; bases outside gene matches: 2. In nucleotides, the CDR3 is TGCAGCGTTCCGGGACTAGCCCAAGAGACCCAGTACTTC. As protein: CSVPGLAQETQYF.

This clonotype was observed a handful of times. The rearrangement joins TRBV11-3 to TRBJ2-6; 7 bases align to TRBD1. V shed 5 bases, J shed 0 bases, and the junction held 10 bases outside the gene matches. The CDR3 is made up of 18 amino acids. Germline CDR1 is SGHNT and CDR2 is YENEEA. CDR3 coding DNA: TGTGCCAGCAGCGCCGGACAGGTTGAAATCTCTGGGGCCAACGTCCTGACTTTC. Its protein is CASSAGQVEISGANVLTF.

The DNA of the CDR3 is TGTGCCAGTAGTATCCGGGGTGATGGAAACACCATATATTTT. It specifies CASSIRGDGNTIYF. The J gene is TRBJ1-3, the V gene TRBV19; unclear D gene. The germline gives CDR1 LNHDA, CDR2 SQIVND (reference sequence). CDR3 length equals 14 residues. V was trimmed by 3 bases and J by 3 bases, leaving 9 bases between them.

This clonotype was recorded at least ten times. The CDR3 loop is CASSEDGGQETQYF. The CDR3 coding sequence is TGTGCCAGCAGTGAAGACGGAGGACAAGAGACCCAGTACTTC. The chain has TRBV2 and TRBJ2-5; TRBD2 is a possible D gene (5 bases). Between the trimmed V and J ends, which lost 1 base and 2 bases, there was a span of 8 bases. Germline V gene data show CDR1 as SNHLY and CDR2 as FYNNEI. The CDR3 has 14 residues.

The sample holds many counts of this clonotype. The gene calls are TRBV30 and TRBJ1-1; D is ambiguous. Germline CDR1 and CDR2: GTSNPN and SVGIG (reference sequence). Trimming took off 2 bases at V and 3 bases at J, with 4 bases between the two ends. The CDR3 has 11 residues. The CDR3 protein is CAWSRDTEAFF. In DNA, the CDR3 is TGTGCCTGGAGTCGGGACACTGAAGCTTTCTTT.

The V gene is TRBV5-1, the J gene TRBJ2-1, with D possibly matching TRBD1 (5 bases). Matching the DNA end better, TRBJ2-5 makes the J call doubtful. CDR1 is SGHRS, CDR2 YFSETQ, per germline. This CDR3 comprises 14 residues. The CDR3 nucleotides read TGCGCCAGCAGCTTGGGACAGCCCCGGGAGACCCAGTACTTC. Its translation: CASSLGQPRETQYF.

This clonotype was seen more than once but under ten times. CDR3: CASSLLGGVTDTQYF. CDR3 nucleotides: TGTGCCAGCAGTTTATTGGGGGGAGTGACAGATACGCAGTATTTT. This chain links TRBV27 with TRBJ2-3; D is possibly TRBD2 (6 bases). V gave up 1 base and J gave up 3 bases, with 11 bases separating them. CDR1 and CDR2 (germline): MNHEY, SMNVEV (reference sequence). The CDR3 has 15 amino acids.

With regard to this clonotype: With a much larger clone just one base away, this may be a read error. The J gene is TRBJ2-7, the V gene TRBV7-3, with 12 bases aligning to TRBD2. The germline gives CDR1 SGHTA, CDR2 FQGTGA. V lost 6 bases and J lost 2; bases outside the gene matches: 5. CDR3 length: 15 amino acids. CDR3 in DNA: TGTGCCAGCAGGCGACTAGCGGGAGTTGCCTACGAGCAGTACTTC. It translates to CASRRLAGVAYEQYF.

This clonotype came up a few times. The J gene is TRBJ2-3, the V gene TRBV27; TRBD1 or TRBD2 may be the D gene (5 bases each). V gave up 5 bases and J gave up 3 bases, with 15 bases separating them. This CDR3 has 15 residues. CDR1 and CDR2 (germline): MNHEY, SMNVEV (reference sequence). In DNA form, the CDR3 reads TGTGCCAGCAGTACAGGCGGAGAGGGGACAGATACGCAGTATTTT. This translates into CASSTGGEGTDTQYF.

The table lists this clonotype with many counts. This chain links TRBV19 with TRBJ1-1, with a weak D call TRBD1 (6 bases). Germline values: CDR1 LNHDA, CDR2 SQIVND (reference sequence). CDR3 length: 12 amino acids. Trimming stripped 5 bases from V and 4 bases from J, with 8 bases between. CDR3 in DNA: TGTGCCAGTAGTCAGGGGACCACTGAAGCTTTCTTT. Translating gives CASSQGTTEAFF.

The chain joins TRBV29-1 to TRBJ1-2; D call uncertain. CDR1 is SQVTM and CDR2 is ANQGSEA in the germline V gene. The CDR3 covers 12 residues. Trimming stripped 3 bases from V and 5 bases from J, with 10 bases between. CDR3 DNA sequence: TGCAGCGTTGACCCGGACTTTTATGGCTACACCTTC. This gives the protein CSVDPDFYGYTF.

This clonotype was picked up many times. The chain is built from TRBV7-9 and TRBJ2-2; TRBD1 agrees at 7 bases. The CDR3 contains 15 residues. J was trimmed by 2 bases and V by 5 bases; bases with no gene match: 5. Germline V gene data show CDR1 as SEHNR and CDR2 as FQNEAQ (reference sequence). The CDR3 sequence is CASSKGTANTGELFF. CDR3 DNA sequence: TGTGCCAGCAGCAAAGGGACAGCCAACACCGGGGAGCTGTTTTTT.

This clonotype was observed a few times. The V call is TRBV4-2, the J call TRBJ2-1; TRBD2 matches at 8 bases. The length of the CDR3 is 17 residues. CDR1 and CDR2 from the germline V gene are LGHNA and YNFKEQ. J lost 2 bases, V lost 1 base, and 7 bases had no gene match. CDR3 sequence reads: CASSQGSGRGTYNEQFF. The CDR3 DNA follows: TGTGCCAGCAGCCAAGGGAGCGGGAGAGGCACCTACAATGAGCAGTTCTTC.

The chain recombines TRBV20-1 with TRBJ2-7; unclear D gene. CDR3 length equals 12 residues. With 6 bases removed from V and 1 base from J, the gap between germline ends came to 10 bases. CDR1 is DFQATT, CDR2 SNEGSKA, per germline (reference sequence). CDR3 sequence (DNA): TGCAGTGCGAAGGACGGGTCCTACGAGCAGTACTTC. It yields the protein CSAKDGSYEQYF.

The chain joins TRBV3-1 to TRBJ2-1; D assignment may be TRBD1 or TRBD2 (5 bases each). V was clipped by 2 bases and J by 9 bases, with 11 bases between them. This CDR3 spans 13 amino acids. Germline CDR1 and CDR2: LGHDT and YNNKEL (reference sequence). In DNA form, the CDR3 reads TGTGCCAGCAGCCAACTAGCTGGGGGTGAGCAGTTCTTC. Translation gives CASSQLAGGEQFF.

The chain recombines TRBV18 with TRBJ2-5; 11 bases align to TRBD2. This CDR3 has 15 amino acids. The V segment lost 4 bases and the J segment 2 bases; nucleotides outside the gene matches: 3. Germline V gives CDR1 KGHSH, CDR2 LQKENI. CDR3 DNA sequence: TGTGCCAGCTCACGACTAGCGGGACAGCAAGAGACCCAGTACTTC. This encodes CASSRLAGQQETQYF.